These 21 T cell receptor beta chains were all obtained from the same sample, sequenced in a study of cytomegalovirus exposure and HLA in healthy donors. Assay used: immunoSEQ multiplex PCR; TCRdb lists only in-frame clones, some missing. The sample contains 150,000 to 200,000 clones, 84% of which appear only once. What was sequenced was PBMCs. The receptors stem from a man aged 30 to 45 in good health and CMV-seropositive.

This chain connects TRBV15 to TRBJ2-1; 9 bases are shared with TRBD2. Trimming removed 8 bases from V and 3 bases from J; junction bases left unmatched: 8. Germline V gene data show CDR1 as LNHNV and CDR2 as YYDKDF (reference sequence). This CDR3 region has 15 residues. Here the CDR3 DNA reads TGTGCCACCGCAGTTACTAGCGGGTACTACAATGAGCAGTTCTTC. Residues: CATAVTSGYYNEQFF.

The chain carries TRBV21-1 and TRBJ1-4; whether TRBD1, the table's D call, matches the DNA was not checked. TRBV21-1 is a pseudogene locus. The CDR3 length is 17 residues. Here the CDR3 DNA reads TGTGCCAGCAGCAGTGGGACAGGGGAAAGACTTAATGAAAAACTGTTTTTT. It yields the protein CASSSGTGERLNEKLFF.

This chain joins TRBV6-1 and TRBJ2-7; D may be TRBD2 (7 bases). The germline V gene has CDR1 MNHNS and CDR2 SASEGT. The CDR3 has 16 residues. Trimming removed 3 bases from V and 0 bases from J, with 15 bases in between. CDR3 coding DNA: TGTGCCAGCAGTGAGACTGGGGGGGCAAGCTCCTACGAGCAGTACTTC. It codes for CASSETGGASSYEQYF.

This clone was recorded once. The chain joins TRBV7-3 to TRBJ2-7; perhaps TRBD2 as D (5 bases). From germline, CDR1 is SGHTA and CDR2 FQGTGA. Trimming removed 8 bases from V and 5 bases from J, with 16 bases in between. The CDR3 has 13 amino acids. This CDR3 reads CASGLTGLDEQYF. DNA of the CDR3: TGTGCCAGCGGACTGACTGGACTGGACGAGCAGTACTTC.

The chain has TRBV5-4 and TRBJ2-7; D perhaps matches TRBD1 (6 bases). Trimming took 4 bases from V and 5 from J, leaving 16 bases between them. The CDR3 contains 14 residues. Germline CDR1 is SGHNT and CDR2 is YYREEE (reference sequence). The CDR3 DNA sequence: TGTGCCAGCAGCCCCCTTACAGGGTTCAACGAGCAGTACTTC. It is translated as CASSPLTGFNEQYF.

The chain couples TRBV18 to TRBJ1-6; the D gene is possibly TRBD1 (5 bases). Trimming removed 5 bases from V and 6 bases from J, with 8 bases in between. The CDR3 is made up of 13 amino acids. Germline V gene sequence: CDR1 KGHSH, CDR2 LQKENI. CDR3: CASSADSNSPLHF. For the CDR3, the DNA is TGTGCCAGCTCAGCCGACAGTAATTCACCCCTCCACTTT.

This clone was observed a handful of times. This chain joins TRBV14 and TRBJ1-1; TRBD1 might be the D (6 bases). V was pared by 4 bases and J by 6 bases, with 9 bases between. The germline V gene has CDR1 SGHDN and CDR2 FVKESK. CDR3 length: 12 residues. This CDR3 is CASSLQGPEAFF. The CDR3 region has the DNA TGTGCCAGCAGCCTACAGGGCCCTGAAGCTTTCTTT.

The chain carries TRBV2 and TRBJ2-2; unclear D gene. CDR3 length: 14 residues. From germline, CDR1 is SNHLY and CDR2 FYNNEI. V lost 7 bases to trimming and J lost 6 bases, with 15 bases between them. CDR3 coding DNA: TGTGCCAGCATGCCCCTGCGCGTCGCCGGGGAGCTGTTTTTT. This codes for CASMPLRVAGELFF.

The rearrangement uses TRBV28 and TRBJ2-7; 7 bases agree with TRBD1. The length of the CDR3 is 14 residues. Per germline, CDR1 MDHEN and CDR2 SYDVKM. The junction had 7 bases not matched to a gene; V was cut back by 6 bases and J by 2 bases. In DNA, the CDR3 is TGTGCCAGCAGCTTAATGGACAGGACCTACGAGCAGTACTTC. This sequence encodes CASSLMDRTYEQYF.

The chain combines TRBV11-2 with TRBJ2-3; 7 bases map to TRBD2. The germline V gene has CDR1 SGHAT and CDR2 FQNNGV. The CDR3 has 15 amino acids. After removal of 2 bases from V and 5 bases from J, the junction contained 7 bases not matched to a gene. In DNA, the CDR3 is TGTGCCAGCAGCTTACGCGGGAGTTGGGGAGATACGCAGTATTTT. Translating it yields CASSLRGSWGDTQYF.

The genes are TRBV15 and TRBJ2-1; 9 positions agree with TRBD2. Trimming took 4 bases from V and 6 from J; bases not matched to a gene: 4. The V gene's germline CDR1 is LNHNV and CDR2 YYDKDF (reference sequence). This CDR3 is 14 amino acids long. The CDR3 loop is CATSISGRSNEQFF. Written as DNA, the CDR3 is TGTGCCACCAGCATAAGCGGGAGGTCCAATGAGCAGTTCTTC.

The CDR3 DNA sequence: TGTGCCAGCAGCTGGACGTTGACAGGGGATCAGCCCCAGCATTTT. Translation gives CASSWTLTGDQPQHF. The chain joins TRBV7-2 to TRBJ1-5, with 8 bases that match TRBD1. After removal of 4 bases from V and 5 bases from J, the junction contained 7 bases not matched to a gene. The CDR3 has 15 residues. The V gene's germline CDR1 is SGHTA and CDR2 FQGNSA.

The V and J genes are TRBV7-8 and TRBJ1-1; 7 bases align to TRBD1. This CDR3 has 12 amino acids. Germline V CDR1 and CDR2: SGHVS, FQNEAQ. After removal of 1 base from V and 10 bases from J, the junction contained 3 bases not matched to a gene. The CDR3: CASSLGTGSAFF. The CDR3 DNA follows: TGTGCCAGCAGCTTAGGGACAGGTTCAGCTTTCTTT. Full variable domain (missing parts from reference TRBV7-8 and TRBJ1-1): GAGVSQSPRYKVAKRGQDVALRCDPISGHVSLFWYQQALGQGPEFLTYFQNEAQLDKSGLPSDRFFAERPEGSVSTLKIQRTQQEDSAVYLCASSLGTGSAFFGQGTRLTVV.

The chain uses TRBV7-3 and TRBJ2-5; a weak D match, TRBD1 (5 bases). The CDR3 length is 13 residues. The ends were cut back, 4 bases at V and 3 bases at J, with 9 bases in the middle. From germline, CDR1 is SGHTA and CDR2 FQGTGA. In DNA form, the CDR3 reads TGTGCCAGCAGCTCTGGACACGAAGAGACCCAGTACTTC. Its translation is CASSSGHEETQYF.

The gene calls are TRBV6-6 and TRBJ1-4, with 7 bases fitting TRBD1. Trimming cost V 0 bases and J 7 bases; bases outside gene matches: 2. The CDR3 runs to 14 residues. CDR1 and CDR2 from the germline V gene are MNHNY and SVGAGI (reference sequence). CDR3 amino acids: CASSYSHRGEKLFF. The DNA for the CDR3 is TGTGCCAGCAGTTACTCCCACAGGGGTGAAAAACTGTTTTTT.

The chain couples TRBV18 to TRBJ1-1, with D possibly matching TRBD1 (5 bases). The V end lost 0 bases, the J end lost 5 bases, and 13 bases lay between the germline ends. Germline V gives CDR1 KGHSH, CDR2 LQKENI. The CDR3 loop spans 15 amino acids. The CDR3 sequence is CASSPPSMGGTEAFF. The CDR3 DNA reads as TGTGCCAGCTCACCACCCTCCATGGGGGGAACTGAAGCTTTCTTT.

In this sample, this clone turned up once. The chain carries TRBV6-1 and TRBJ1-4, with D maybe TRBD1 (6 bases). CDR3 size: 14 residues. Germline assignment: CDR1 MNHNS and CDR2 SASEGT. V was clipped by 10 bases and J by 3 bases, with 15 bases between them. CDR3 coding DNA: TGTGCCACCTTACAGGGCGCCTCTAATGAAAAACTGTTTTTT. Amino acid sequence: CATLQGASNEKLFF.

This clone was seen just once. Here the CDR3 DNA reads TGCGCCAGCAGCCAAGTCCTTGTACAGAGCAATCAGCCCCAGCATTTT. Residues: CASSQVLVQSNQPQHF. The chain recombines TRBV4-1 with TRBJ1-5; D call uncertain. The V end was cut by 1 base, the J end by 1 base, with 11 bases between. Germline-derived CDR1 and CDR2 are MGHRA and YSYEKL. The CDR3 sequence is 16 residues long.

This clone was seen a handful of times. This rearrangement joins TRBV5-4 to TRBJ1-2; the match to TRBD1 covers 8 bases. Germline lookup yields CDR1 SGHNT and CDR2 YYREEE (reference sequence). This CDR3 comprises 15 residues. The ends lost 4 bases at V and 7 bases at J; junction bases unmatched: 12. The CDR3 DNA reads as TGTGCCAGCAGCCTAAGGACAGGGCGGGCCGGTGGCTACACCTTC. As protein: CASSLRTGRAGGYTF.

The chain employs TRBV5-6 and TRBJ2-5, with 9 bases fitting TRBD1. Per the germline V gene, CDR1 is SGHDT and CDR2 is YYEEEE. The ends lost 4 bases at V and 4 bases at J; junction bases unmatched: 11. This CDR3 contains 16 residues. The CDR3 reads CASSRTGVGPGETQYF. In nucleotides, the CDR3 is TGTGCCAGCAGCCGGACAGGGGTCGGTCCGGGAGAGACCCAGTACTTC.

The gene calls are TRBV7-9 and TRBJ2-2, with TRBD1 matching 7 bases. The germline V gene has CDR1 SEHNR and CDR2 FQNEAQ (reference sequence). This CDR3 spans 16 amino acids. The trim removed 5 bases at V and 4 bases at J, leaving 10 bases unmatched. The CDR3 DNA sequence: TGTGCCAGCAGCCCGCGACAGGGTGGGGGCACCGGGGAGCTGTTTTTT. Translation: CASSPRQGGGTGELFF.